This TCR beta chain was profiled in a study of T cells after yellow fever vaccination. Study-wide findings and caveats: Most primary-vaccination clones recurred post-booster (around 95% CD4, more than 85% CD8).

TCRdb reprocessed the 5' RACE reads with MiXCR, giving one entry per CDR3 protein. The sample has 500,000 to 650,000 distinct CDR3 sequences, 10% to 15% seen once. This CDR3 has 13 amino acids. Trimming removed 1 base from V and 6 bases from J, with 7 bases in between. As regards this clonotype: The antigen is undetermined.

Sample: PBMCs, taken on the day of the yellow fever booster vaccination. This receptor was obtained from a man aged 25 to 45 who received the YFV17D yellow fever vaccine. The J gene is TRBJ1-5, the V gene TRBV12-3 or TRBV12-4; unclear D gene. CDR3 protein: CASSLGDGQPQHF. CDR3 sequence (DNA): TGTGCCAGCAGTTTAGGGGATGGTCAGCCCCAGCATTTT.